Listed here are 5 T cell receptor beta chains from one sample, sequenced in a study of identical twins. TCRdb processed the 5' RACE reads anew with MiXCR; each CDR3 protein has one entry. The repertoire holds under 900,000 distinct CDR3 sequences, with over 15% as singletons. These records were also assigned to another study, of T cells expressing NK-cell markers.

Sample: PBMCs. These receptor sequences come from a woman under 30 in good health.

There are a few counts of this clonotype. The chain recombines TRBV20-1 with TRBJ2-3, with 9 nucleotides matching TRBD1. V trimming: 4 bases; J trimming: 1 base; junction bases outside the gene matches: 3. Germline CDR1 DFQATT, CDR2 SNEGSKA (reference sequence). The CDR3 contains 14 residues. Written as DNA, the CDR3 is TGCAGTGCTAAGGGACAGGGTCGCACAGATACGCAGTATTTT. It encodes CSAKGQGRTDTQYF.

The sample holds many counts of this clonotype. The J gene is TRBJ1-1, the V gene TRBV4-3; D remains unclear. Germline loops: CDR1 LGHNA, CDR2 YSLEER. With 4 bases removed from V and 1 base from J, the gap between germline ends came to 13 bases. The CDR3 loop spans 15 amino acids. CDR3 loop: CASSPRHRSNTEAFF. The CDR3 DNA is TGCGCCAGCAGCCCGAGGCACAGATCGAACACTGAAGCTTTCTTT.

This clonotype occurred many times. The chain's CDR3 is CASSPGDRVGEAFF. CDR3 sequence (DNA): TGTGCCAGCAGCCCCGGGGACAGGGTGGGTGAAGCTTTCTTT. The genes are TRBV7-9 and TRBJ1-1; 9 nucleotides line up with TRBD1. The V and J ends lost 5 bases and 7 bases, in that order; junction bases with no gene match: 8. Germline assignment: CDR1 SEHNR and CDR2 FQNEAQ (reference sequence). The CDR3 totals 14 residues.

This rearrangement joins TRBV12-3 or TRBV12-4 to TRBJ1-5; D is possibly TRBD1 (6 bases). The CDR3 loop spans 13 amino acids. V lost 7 bases to trimming and J lost 6 bases, with 13 bases between them. Here the CDR3 reads CASNGGGSQPQHF. In DNA form, the CDR3 reads TGTGCCAGCAATGGGGGCGGGAGTCAGCCCCAGCATTTT.

This rearrangement joins TRBV15 to TRBJ1-4; 8 positions agree with TRBD1. Germline CDR1 reads LNHNV; CDR2 reads YYDKDF (reference sequence). The CDR3 runs 14 residues. Trimming removed 5 bases from V and 7 bases from J; junction bases left unmatched: 6. The chain's CDR3 is CATSRTGLGEKLFF. The CDR3 DNA reads as TGTGCCACCAGCCGGACAGGGCTGGGTGAAAAACTGTTTTTT.